This TCR beta chain was retrieved from a study of blood T cells in healthy people across ages (dated by TCRdb to the mid-2010s). Turning to the overall study: Template switching captured roughly one uniquely barcoded TCR beta cDNA molecule per two T cells in model experiments. The study measured age-related changes in TCR beta repertoire diversity using deep sequencing normalized with unique cDNA molecular identifiers. Two additional independent replicas of 1 million unique cDNA reads from the same blood draw were analyzed for two donors (one aged 18 to 29 and one aged 80 or older). Donors of different ages were randomly distributed across sequencing lanes to avoid experimental bias. The donors were split into four age groups: young (average approximately 16 years), middle-aged (roughly 40), aged (about 56) and long-lived (approximately 80). Overall results and qualifications from the work: The CMV infection status of donors was not known, potentially confounding age-related changes in expanded clonotypes. Observed TCR beta diversity correlated strongly with the percentage of naive T cells measured by flow cytometry. As age increased, observed TCR beta diversity per million T cells dropped in a roughly linear way, and a significant reduction was already evident by age 40. Total diversity estimates from one million sequenced T cells were considered lower bounds and underestimates. The long-lived group showed more naive CD4+ T cells, fewer expanded clones and increased TCR diversity than the aged group, suggesting age selection. Conclusive comparison of naive and antigen-experienced compartments was prevented by the profiling of bulk unsorted PBMCs.

This clonotype was counted many times. Its antigen target is currently unknown. One base away there is no much larger clone; base qualities are not given. The 35 to 40 donors, aged about 6 to 100 years, were systemically healthy Caucasian individuals from Russia. Roughly 9.5 milliliters of peripheral blood were drawn from each donor into EDTA-treated Vacutainer tubes. Ficoll-Paque density-gradient centrifugation was used to isolate PBMCs, with at least 7 million per sample. Total RNA was extracted from PBMCs with Trizol reagent, with at least 6 micrograms obtained per sample. For every donor, an aliquot of PBMCs went through flow cytometry to measure the percentages of naive CD45RAhigh/CD27high T cells. The library was produced with 5' RACE. Sequenced using an Illumina HiSeq 2500. A second PCR of roughly 7 to 12 cycles was performed with a sample-barcoded 5' primer and a J-beta primer mix. A template-switch 5' adaptor carrying 12 random nucleotides introduced a unique molecular identifier onto each TCR beta cDNA molecule. Each sample yielded at least 3 million CDR3-containing paired-end reads. First-strand cDNA was synthesized from all RNA with the Mint cDNA synthesis kit, primed by a TRBC-specific oligonucleotide. Following uracil-DNA glycosylase treatment, a first 18-cycle PCR with universal primers M1SS and BC2_uni_R was performed on all cDNA. In the original analysis: Normalization of each sample was performed by random selection of 1 million high-quality reads, each carrying a distinct molecular identifier. Reads sharing molecular identifiers were discarded rather than binned into consensus sequences. CDR3 identification, clonotype clustering and error correction used MiTCR with a Q25 quality threshold and the strictest error-elimination algorithm. Lower-bound total TCR beta diversity was estimated with a nonparametric unseen species model using Euler transformation. TCRdb took the public reads, trimmed them with fastp at Q25, ran MiXCR for clone calling and kept in-frame beta chains. Each CDR3 protein gets just one entry, which takes the most common genes and DNA from the rows behind it. The V and J calls here are based on TCRdb, not the publication. The sample has fewer than 950,000 distinct CDR3 sequences on record, around 36% of them singletons. Clones ranked in the top ten supply roughly 13% of the sample.

There are 14 amino acids in the CDR3, from cysteine to phenylalanine inclusive. Kept here is only the CDR3 DNA, which spans 42 bases and is read in frame from base 1. V lost 7 bases and J lost 0 bases; the stretch between them is 11 bases long. CDR1 and CDR2 were assigned from the germline V gene as SNHLY and FYNNEI. The sample was blood. The source is a man younger than 30 in good health. The rearrangement combines TRBV2 with TRBJ2-3; a weak D assignment points to TRBD2 (7 bases agree). The DNA is TGTGCCAGCACAAGGGGGGGAAGCACAGATACGCAGTATTTT. This yields the protein CASTRGGSTDTQYF.